Included here is one T cell receptor (beta chain) sequence, with context. As yet, its antigen is unknown. These data are taken from a study of radiotherapy plus CTLA-4 blockade in lung cancer. TCRdb's table, derived via immunoSEQ multiplex PCR, lists solely in-frame clones and lacks some. The sample lists about 51,000 clones, about three quarters occurring once. Enrolled patients, whose metastatic non-small-cell lung cancer was chemo-refractory, received focal radiation plus CTLA-4 blockade with ipilimumab. The study, taken as a whole, reports: Blood-borne expansion of tumor-derived TCR clones followed radiotherapy plus ipilimumab.

The germline CDR1 and CDR2 sequences are SGHTA and FQGNSA. V lost 5 bases to trimming and J lost 0 bases; unmatched junction nucleotides: 6. The CDR3 loop spans 16 amino acids. The source is a human donor with non-small cell lung cancer whose response to radiotherapy plus ipilimumab could not be evaluated. J is TRBJ2-7 and V is TRBV7-2, with TRBD2 identical over 11 bases. The material was peripheral blood, obtained from a patient treated with radiotherapy plus ipilimumab. CDR3 sequence: CASSLGTSGRSYEQYF. The CDR3 bases are TGTGCCAGCAGCCTGGGGACTAGCGGTCGCTCCTACGAGCAGTACTTC.